The clone carrying this TCR beta chain was detected a few times. What it binds is unknown. This sample stems from a study of beta chain features in type 1 diabetes. Notes on the study in general: Among patients with Type 1 diabetes, TCRB CDR3s were moderately but significantly shorter in every one of the four CD4+ subsets.

This CDR3 is built from 11 residues. Germline assignment: CDR1 LNHDA and CDR2 SQIVND (reference sequence). V was clipped by 5 bases and J by 8 bases, with 9 bases between them. Since all of the isolated RNA was reverse transcribed, expressed TCRB transcripts were what got sequenced. Clones were read by immunoSEQ multiplex PCR, and TCRdb kept only the in-frame ones, dropping some. The table records about 700,000 clones, 13% of them present only once. V is TRBV19 and J is TRBJ1-1; D is unresolved. The sequence derives from a man aged 18 to 35 with type 1 diabetes. Sequencing input: naive CD4+ T cells from blood. In DNA form, the CDR3 reads TGTGCCAGTAGTCTCACAACCGAAGCTTTCTTT. Translated: CASSLTTEAFF.